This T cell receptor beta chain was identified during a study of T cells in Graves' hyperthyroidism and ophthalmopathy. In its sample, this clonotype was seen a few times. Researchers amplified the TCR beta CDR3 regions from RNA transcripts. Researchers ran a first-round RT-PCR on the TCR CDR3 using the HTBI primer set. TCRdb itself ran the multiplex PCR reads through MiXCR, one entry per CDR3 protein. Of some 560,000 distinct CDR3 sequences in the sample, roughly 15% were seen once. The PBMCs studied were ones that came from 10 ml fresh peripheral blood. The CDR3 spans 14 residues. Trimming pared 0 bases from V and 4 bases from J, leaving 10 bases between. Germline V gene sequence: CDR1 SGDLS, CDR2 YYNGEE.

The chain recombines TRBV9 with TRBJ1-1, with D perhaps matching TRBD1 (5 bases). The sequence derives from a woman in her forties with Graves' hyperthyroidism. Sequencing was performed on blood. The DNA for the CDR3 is TGTGCCAGCAGCGTAGTTGTGGGGACCACTGAAGCTTTCTTT. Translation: CASSVVVGTTEAFF.